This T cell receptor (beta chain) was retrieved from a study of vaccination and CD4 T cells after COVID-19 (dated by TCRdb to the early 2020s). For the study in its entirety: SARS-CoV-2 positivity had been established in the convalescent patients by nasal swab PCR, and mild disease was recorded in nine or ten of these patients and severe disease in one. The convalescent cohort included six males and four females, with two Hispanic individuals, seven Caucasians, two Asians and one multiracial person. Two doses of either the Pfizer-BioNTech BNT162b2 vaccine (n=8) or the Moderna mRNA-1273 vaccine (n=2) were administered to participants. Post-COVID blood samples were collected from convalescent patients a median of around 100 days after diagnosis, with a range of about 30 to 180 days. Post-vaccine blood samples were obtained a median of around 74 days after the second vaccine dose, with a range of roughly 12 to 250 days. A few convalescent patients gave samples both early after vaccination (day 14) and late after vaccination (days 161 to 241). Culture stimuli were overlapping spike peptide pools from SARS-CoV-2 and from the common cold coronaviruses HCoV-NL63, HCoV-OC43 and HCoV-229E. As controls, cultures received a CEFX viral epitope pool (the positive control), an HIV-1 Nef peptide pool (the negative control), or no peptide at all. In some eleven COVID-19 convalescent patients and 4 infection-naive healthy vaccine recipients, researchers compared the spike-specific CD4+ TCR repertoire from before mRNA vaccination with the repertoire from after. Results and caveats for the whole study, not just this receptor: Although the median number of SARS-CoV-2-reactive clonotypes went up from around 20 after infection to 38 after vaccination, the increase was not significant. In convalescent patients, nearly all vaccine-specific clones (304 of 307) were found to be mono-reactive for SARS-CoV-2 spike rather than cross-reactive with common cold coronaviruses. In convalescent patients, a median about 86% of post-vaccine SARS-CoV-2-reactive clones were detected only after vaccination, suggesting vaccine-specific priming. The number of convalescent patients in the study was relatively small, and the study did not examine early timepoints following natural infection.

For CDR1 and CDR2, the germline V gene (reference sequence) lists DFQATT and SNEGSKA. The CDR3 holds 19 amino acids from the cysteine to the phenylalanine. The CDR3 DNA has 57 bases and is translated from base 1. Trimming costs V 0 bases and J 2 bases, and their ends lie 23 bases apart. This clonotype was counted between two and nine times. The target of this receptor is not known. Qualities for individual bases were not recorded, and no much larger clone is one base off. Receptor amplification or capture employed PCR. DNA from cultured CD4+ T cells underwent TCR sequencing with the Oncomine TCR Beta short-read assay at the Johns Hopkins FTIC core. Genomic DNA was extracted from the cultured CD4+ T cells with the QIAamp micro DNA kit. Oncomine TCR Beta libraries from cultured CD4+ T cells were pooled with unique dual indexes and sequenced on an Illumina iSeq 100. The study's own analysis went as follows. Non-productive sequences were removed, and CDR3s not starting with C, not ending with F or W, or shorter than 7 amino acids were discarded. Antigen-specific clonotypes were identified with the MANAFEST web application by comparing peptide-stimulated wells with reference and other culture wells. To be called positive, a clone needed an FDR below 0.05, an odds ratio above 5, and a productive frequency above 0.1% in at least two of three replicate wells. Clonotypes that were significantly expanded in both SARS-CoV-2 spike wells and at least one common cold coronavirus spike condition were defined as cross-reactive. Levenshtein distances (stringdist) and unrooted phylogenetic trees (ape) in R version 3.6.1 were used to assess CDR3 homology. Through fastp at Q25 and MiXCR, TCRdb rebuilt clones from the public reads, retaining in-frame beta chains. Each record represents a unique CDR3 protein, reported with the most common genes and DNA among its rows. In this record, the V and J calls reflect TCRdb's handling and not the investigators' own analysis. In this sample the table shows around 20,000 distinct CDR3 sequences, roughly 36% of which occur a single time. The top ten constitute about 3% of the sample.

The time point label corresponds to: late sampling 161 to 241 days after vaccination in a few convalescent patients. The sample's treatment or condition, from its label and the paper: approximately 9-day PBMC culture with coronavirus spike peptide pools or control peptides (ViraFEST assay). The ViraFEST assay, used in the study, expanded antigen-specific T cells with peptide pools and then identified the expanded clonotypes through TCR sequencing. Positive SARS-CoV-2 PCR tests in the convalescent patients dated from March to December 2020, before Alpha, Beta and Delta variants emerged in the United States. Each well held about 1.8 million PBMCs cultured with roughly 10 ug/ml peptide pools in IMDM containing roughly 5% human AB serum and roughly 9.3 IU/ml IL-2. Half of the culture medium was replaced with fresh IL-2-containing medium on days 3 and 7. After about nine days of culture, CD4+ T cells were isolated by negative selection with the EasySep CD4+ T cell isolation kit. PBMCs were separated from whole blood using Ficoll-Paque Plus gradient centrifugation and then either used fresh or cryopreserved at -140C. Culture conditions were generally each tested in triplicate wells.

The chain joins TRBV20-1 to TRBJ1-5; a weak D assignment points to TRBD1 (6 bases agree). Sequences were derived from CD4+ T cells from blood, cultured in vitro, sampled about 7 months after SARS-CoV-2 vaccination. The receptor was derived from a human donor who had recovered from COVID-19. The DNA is TGCAGTGCTAGAGATGCCGGCAGGGGAAGAGTCGACGGCAATCAGCCCCAGCATTTT. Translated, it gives CSARDAGRGRVDGNQPQHF.